A single sample is the source of the 13 T cell receptor beta chains below, sequenced in a study of blood T cells in healthy people across ages. The authors ran a second PCR of about 6 to 11 cycles using a sample-barcoded 5' primer and a J-beta primer mix. MiXCR, applied by TCRdb to the 5' RACE reads, yields one record per CDR3 protein. This sample has approximately 820,000 distinct CDR3 sequences, with approximately 44% found just once. Sequences were obtained from blood. The origin of the receptors is a man between 60 and 70 years old in good health.

This chain joins TRBV12-3 or TRBV12-4 and TRBJ2-4; tentatively, D is TRBD1 or TRBD2 (6 bases each). Trimming pared 2 bases from V and 0 bases from J, leaving 14 bases between. The CDR3 runs to 17 residues. The CDR3 DNA follows: TGTGCCAGCAGTTTAATGTCGGGGGCAGGAGCCAAAAACATTCAGTACTTC. Its translation is CASSLMSGAGAKNIQYF.

This clonotype was detected a few times. The chain employs TRBV10-3 and TRBJ2-5, with 10 bases identical to TRBD1. Germline loops: CDR1 ENHRY, CDR2 SYGVKD. V was clipped by 3 bases and J by 1 base; unmatched bases: 5. This CDR3 comprises 16 residues. For the CDR3, the DNA is TGTGCCATCAGTGACTACGGGACAGGGGCCCAAGAGACCCAGTACTTC. Protein: CAISDYGTGAQETQYF.

The chain links TRBV6-1 to TRBJ2-7, with a tentative D call TRBD2 (5 bases). Trimming cost V 6 bases and J 1 base, with 13 bases left between them. There are 14 residues in the CDR3. Germline lookup yields CDR1 MNHNS and CDR2 SASEGT. CDR3 sequence reads: CASRHPWTSYEQYF. The CDR3 region has the DNA TGTGCCAGCAGACACCCCTGGACTTCCTACGAGCAGTACTTC.

A single count supports this clonotype. Given a much more abundant clone one base away, this may be a read error. This chain uses TRBV2 with TRBJ2-4; no firm D call. The J call may not be correct, given that the DNA end is closer to TRBJ2-5. CDR3 length: 14 residues. CDR1 SNHLY and CDR2 FYNNEI come from the germline V gene. CDR3 residues: CASSERSKQETQYF. The CDR3 coding sequence is TGTGCCAGCAGTGAGCGCTCTAAACAAGAGACCCAGTACTTC.

This clonotype was detected many times. The V gene is TRBV6-5, the J gene TRBJ1-1, with 9 nucleotides matching TRBD1. The CDR3 contains 15 residues. V lost 11 bases, J lost 4 bases, and 14 bases stayed unmatched. The V gene's germline CDR1 is MNHEY and CDR2 SVGAGI. The CDR3 protein is CAAGTGRLRGTEAFF. Here the CDR3 DNA reads TGTGCCGCCGGGACAGGGCGATTAAGAGGCACTGAAGCTTTCTTT.

V gene TRBV12-3 or TRBV12-4 combines with J gene TRBJ1-5; 9 nucleotides agree with TRBD1. The CDR3 is 16 residues long. V lost 5 bases and J lost 4; bases outside the gene matches: 9. CDR3 residues: CASSPRTGGANQPQHF. CDR3 nucleotide sequence: TGTGCCAGCAGTCCAAGAACAGGGGGCGCGAATCAGCCCCAGCATTTT.

This clonotype has only a few counts. CDR3 loop: CASSSPGWAGGPETQYF. The CDR3, as DNA: TGTGCCAGCAGCTCCCCTGGATGGGCGGGGGGGCCTGAGACCCAGTACTTC. This sequence joins TRBV7-2 and TRBJ2-5; 9 bases are a match to TRBD2. CDR3 length: 17 amino acids. Germline V gene lookup returns CDR1 SGHTA and CDR2 FQGNSA. J gave up 5 bases and V 4 bases, and 14 bases lay outside the gene matches.

The chain joins TRBV6-2 or TRBV6-3 to TRBJ2-6; D is unresolved. The CDR3 spans 18 residues. CDR1 and CDR2 (germline): MNHEY, SVGEGT. The germline V and J ends were trimmed by 3 bases and 0 bases, with 15 bases remaining between them. Here the CDR3 reads CASSYRRQAFSGANVLTF. The DNA of the CDR3 is TGTGCCAGCAGTTATCGAAGGCAGGCTTTCTCTGGGGCCAACGTCCTGACTTTC.

J is TRBJ2-1 and V is TRBV20-1; D may be TRBD2 (6 bases). CDR1 and CDR2 from the germline V gene are DFQATT and SNEGSKA (reference sequence). The CDR3 consists of 13 residues. For the CDR3, the DNA is TGCAGCGGGACTCGGCAGCCGTACAATGAGCAGTTCTTC. Translating gives CSGTRQPYNEQFF.

This chain connects TRBV7-2 to TRBJ2-4; D unclear. The CDR3 has 17 amino acids. V was clipped by 0 bases and J by 0 bases, with 12 bases between them. Germline lookup yields CDR1 SGHTA and CDR2 FQGNSA. The CDR3 sequence: CASSLAGIGVAKNIQYF. As DNA, the CDR3 is TGTGCCAGCAGCTTAGCGGGGATTGGGGTAGCCAAAAACATTCAGTACTTC.

This clonotype turned up a few times. This chain uses TRBV4-1 with TRBJ2-3; D unclear. V was shortened by 0 bases and J by 6 bases, with 16 bases between the two germline ends. CDR1 and CDR2 from the germline V gene are MGHRA and YSYEKL. This CDR3 has 16 amino acids. For the CDR3, the DNA is TGCGCCAGCAGCCAAGACAATGGACCGTCTACGGATACGCAGTATTTT. Residues: CASSQDNGPSTDTQYF.

In this sample, this clonotype turned up a few times. The rearrangement uses TRBV4-3 and TRBJ2-6, with D perhaps matching TRBD1 (6 bases). The ends were cut back, 0 bases at V and 4 bases at J, with 10 bases in the middle. Germline values: CDR1 LGHNA, CDR2 YSLEER. The CDR3 length is 16 residues. DNA for the CDR3: TGCGCCAGCAGCCAAGAGGGGGCTAGCGGGGCCAACGTCCTGACTTTC. It yields the protein CASSQEGASGANVLTF.

The rearrangement links TRBV24-1 to TRBJ2-7, with TRBD2 as a possible D gene (5 bases). This CDR3 is built from 16 residues. V lost 1 base and J lost 6, with 18 bases in between. Germline V gene lookup returns CDR1 KGHDR and CDR2 SFDVKD. CDR3 loop: CATSDFRRPRPLEQYF. Written as DNA, the CDR3 is TGTGCCACCAGTGATTTCAGGAGGCCCCGACCCCTCGAGCAGTACTTC.